This T cell receptor (beta chain) was identified in a study of shared clonotypes between healthy human individuals. Naive CD8 cells lacked CD45RO, underwent positive selection for CCR7 and left out terminally differentiated effector memory CD45RA+ cells. Profiling relied on immunoSEQ multiplex PCR, and the TCRdb table lists in-frame clones only, not all of them. This table holds about 580,000 clones, about 98% found once. This clone occurred once. Its target is unknown. Per germline, CDR1 SGDLS and CDR2 YYNGEE. The CDR3 contains 16 residues. V lost 4 bases and J 4 bases, leaving 20 bases between the germline ends. Study-wide results and limits: Represented genetic and exposure-history diversity was restricted by having few donors. Clonotypes shared by all four sorted-subset donors had higher generation probabilities than non-shared clonotypes.

The chain combines TRBV9 with TRBJ2-5, with unresolved D. The sequencing sample was made of naive CD8+ T cells sorted from blood. The receptor was derived from a man in his thirties or forties in good health. The DNA of the CDR3 is TGTGCCAGCAGCCGAGACGGTCCCGACTTCGGAGAGACCCAGTACTTC. Its translation: CASSRDGPDFGETQYF.